Given below is one TCR beta chain in context. TCRdb's table, derived via immunoSEQ multiplex PCR, lists solely in-frame clones and lacks some. The sample includes around 50,000 clones, 88% of them seen just once. The data originate from a study of blood T cell repertoires in COVID-19. This CDR3 region has 13 residues. Deletions cut 1 base from V and 9 bases from J, with 12 bases between. Germline CDR1 LGHNA, CDR2 YSLEER. This TCR was sampled from a human donor in a cohort sampled during active COVID-19. Input material: peripheral blood. The chain has TRBV4-3 and TRBJ1-1; possibly TRBD1 for D (6 bases). The CDR3: CASSQAWTAKAFF. In DNA form, the CDR3 reads TGCGCCAGCAGCCAAGCGTGGACAGCCAAAGCTTTCTTT.